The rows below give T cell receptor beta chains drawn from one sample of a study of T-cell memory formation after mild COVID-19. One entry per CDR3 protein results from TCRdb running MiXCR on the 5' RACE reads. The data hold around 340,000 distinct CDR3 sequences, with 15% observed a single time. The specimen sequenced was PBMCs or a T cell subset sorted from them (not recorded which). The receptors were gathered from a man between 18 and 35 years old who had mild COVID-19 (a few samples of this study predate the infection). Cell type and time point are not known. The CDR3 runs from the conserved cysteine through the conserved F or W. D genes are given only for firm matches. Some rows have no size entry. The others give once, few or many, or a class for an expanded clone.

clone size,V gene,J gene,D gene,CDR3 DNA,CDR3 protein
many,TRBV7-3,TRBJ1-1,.,TGTGCCAGCAGCCCAGACGGGAAAGTGGGGAGGCGAGCTTTCTTT,CASSPDGKVGRRAFF
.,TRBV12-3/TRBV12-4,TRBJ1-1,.,TGTGCCAGCAGTCCGCCCGACACTGAAGCTTTCTTT,CASSPPDTEAFF
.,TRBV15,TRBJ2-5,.,TGTGCCACCAGCGCCCGATCTGGGCCGAGAGAGACCCAGTACTTC,CATSARSGPRETQYF
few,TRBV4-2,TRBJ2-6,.,TGTGCCAGCAGCCGAGAACTTGTGTCTGGGGCCAACGTCCTGACTTTC,CASSRELVSGANVLTF
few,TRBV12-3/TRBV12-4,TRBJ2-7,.,TGTGCCAGCAGTTTTGGTATAAGGCAGCAGTACTTC,CASSFGIRQQYF
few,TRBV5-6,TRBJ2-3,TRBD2,TGTGCCAGCAGCTTGGCCATAGCGGGGGAGGATACGCAGTATTTT,CASSLAIAGEDTQYF
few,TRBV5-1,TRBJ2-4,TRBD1,TGCGCCAGCTCGGTTGGACAGGGGAACATTCAGTACTTC,CASSVGQGNIQYF
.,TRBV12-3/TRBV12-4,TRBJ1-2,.,TGTGCCAGCACCCTTGGGGGGGCCAACTATGGCTACACCTTC,CASTLGGANYGYTF
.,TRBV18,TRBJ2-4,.,TGTGCCAGCTCACCACTTACCGGGAAAAACATTCAGTACTTC,CASSPLTGKNIQYF
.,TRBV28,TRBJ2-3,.,TGTGCCAGCAGTCTCACAGGGTTCCGCACAGATACGCAGTATTTT,CASSLTGFRTDTQYF
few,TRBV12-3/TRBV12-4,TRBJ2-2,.,TGTGCCAGCAACTTCCAGGGGAACACCGGGGAGCTGTTTTTT,CASNFQGNTGELFF
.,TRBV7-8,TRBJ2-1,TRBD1,TGTGCCAGCAGCTTAAATTCTCAGGGGGACTACAATGAGCAGTTCTTC,CASSLNSQGDYNEQFF
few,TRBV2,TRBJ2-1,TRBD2,TGTGCCAGCAGCCAAAGGGACTACCTGCAGTTCTTC,CASSQRDYLQFF
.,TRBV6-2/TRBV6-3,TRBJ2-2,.,TGTGCCAGCAGTTACGTCTGGGACGGGGAGCTGTTTTTT,CASSYVWDGELFF
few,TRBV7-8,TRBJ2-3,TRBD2,TGTGCCAGCAGCTCCCTTGTGGCGGGGGTGACCACAGATACGCAGTATTTT,CASSSLVAGVTTDTQYF
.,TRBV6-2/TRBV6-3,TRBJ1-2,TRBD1,TGTGCCAGCACCCGGACAGGGAAGAACTATGGCTACACCTTC,CASTRTGKNYGYTF
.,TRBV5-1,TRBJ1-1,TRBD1,TGCGCCAGCAGCCCCTGGACAGGGATGGGGAACACTGAAGCTTTCTTT,CASSPWTGMGNTEAFF
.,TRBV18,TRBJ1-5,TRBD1,TGTGCCAGCTCCGTGGACAGGGGGGTTCAGCCCCAGCATTTT,CASSVDRGVQPQHF
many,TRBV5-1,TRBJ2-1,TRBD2,TGCGCCAGCAGCCCTCTAGCGGGGGTATACAATGAGCAGTTCTTC,CASSPLAGVYNEQFF
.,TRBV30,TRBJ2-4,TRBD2,TGTGCCTGGAGTGCCAGCGGGGGTAAAAACATTCAGTACTTC,CAWSASGGKNIQYF
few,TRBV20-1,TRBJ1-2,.,TGCAGTGCTTGGCCCGCTAGTAGGGGACCCTCCTTC,CSAWPASRGPSF
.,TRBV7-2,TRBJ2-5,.,TGTGCCTCCTCTGCGGAAGAGACCCAGTACTTC,CASSAEETQYF
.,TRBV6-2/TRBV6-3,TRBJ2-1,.,TGTGCCAGCAGTTACTCGGCTAGCACCCCTCCCTACAATGAGCAGTTCTTC,CASSYSASTPPYNEQFF
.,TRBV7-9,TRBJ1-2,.,TGTGCCAGCAGCTCCCAACCTATGTTAGATACCTATGGCTACACCTTC,CASSSQPMLDTYGYTF
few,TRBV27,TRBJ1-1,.,TGTGCCAGCAGTTACGGCCCGAAGAGCACTGAAGCTTTCTTT,CASSYGPKSTEAFF
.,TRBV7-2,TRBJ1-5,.,TGTGCCAGCAGCTTAGCTTCAGAGCAGCCCCAGCATTTT,CASSLASEQPQHF
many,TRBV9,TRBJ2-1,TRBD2,TGTGCCAGCAGCGTAGGAAGCGGGGAGGGTGAGCAGTTCTTC,CASSVGSGEGEQFF
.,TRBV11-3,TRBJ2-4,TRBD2,TGTGCCAGCAGCTTAGTAGAGCGGGGGGGCCGGTCCAAAAACATTCAGTACTTC,CASSLVERGGRSKNIQYF
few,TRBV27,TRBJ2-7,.,TGTGCCAGCAGTTTGAGTTGGGGAAACGAGCAGTACTTC,CASSLSWGNEQYF
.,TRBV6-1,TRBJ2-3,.,TGTGCCAGCAGTTTGCTAGCCCAAGATACGCAGTATTTT,CASSLLAQDTQYF
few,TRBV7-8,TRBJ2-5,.,TGTGCCAGCAGCCCCCGGTGGGGCCGAGAGACCCAGTACTTC,CASSPRWGRETQYF
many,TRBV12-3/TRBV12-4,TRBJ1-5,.,TGTGCCAGCGGGAGCGGGCAGCCCCAGCATTTT,CASGSGQPQHF
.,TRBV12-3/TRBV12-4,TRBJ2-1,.,TGTGCCAGCAGCCCCATTGGGCCCACTGGTAATGAGCAGTTCTTC,CASSPIGPTGNEQFF
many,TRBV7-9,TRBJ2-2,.,TGTGCCAGCAGCTTCCGGGCCTCTCAGACCGGGGAGCTGTTTTTT,CASSFRASQTGELFF
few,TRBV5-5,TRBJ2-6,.,TGTGCCAGCAGGGCCGGGACCCGATACTCTGGGGCCAACGTCCTGACTTTC,CASRAGTRYSGANVLTF
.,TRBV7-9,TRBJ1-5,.,TGTGCCAGCAGCGAGGGGGATCAGCCCCAGCATTTT,CASSEGDQPQHF
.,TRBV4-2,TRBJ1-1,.,TGTGCCAGCAGCCAAGGGAGGCGGATTGAAGCTTTCTTT,CASSQGRRIEAFF
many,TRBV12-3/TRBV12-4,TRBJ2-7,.,TGCGCCAGCAGCACAACAGCATACGAGCAGTACTTC,CASSTTAYEQYF
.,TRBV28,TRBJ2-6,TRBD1,TGTGCCAGCAAATTCTACGGAGAACCGGGACAGGGGGCGCGAGGGGCCAACGTCCTGACTTTC,CASKFYGEPGQGARGANVLTF
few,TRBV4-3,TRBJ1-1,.,TGCGCCAGCAGCCAAGAGTGGCAGGGAACTGAAGCTTTCTTT,CASSQEWQGTEAFF
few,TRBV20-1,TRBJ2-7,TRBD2,TGCAGTGCTAGTGTTCCGACTAGCGCATACGAGCAGTACTTC,CSASVPTSAYEQYF
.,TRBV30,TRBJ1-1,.,TGTGCCTGGAGTTGGGATCCCGGGGCCACTGAAGCTTTCTTT,CAWSWDPGATEAFF
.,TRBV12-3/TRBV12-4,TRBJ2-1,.,TGTGCCAGCACCCAAGGGAGGCGGGCGTTCTTC,CASTQGRRAFF
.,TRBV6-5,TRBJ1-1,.,TGTGCCAGCATGTTTCTTCGGGGGACGGGACGGGCTTTCTTT,CASMFLRGTGRAFF
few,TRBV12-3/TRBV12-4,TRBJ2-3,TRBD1,TGTGCCAGCAACCTACAGGGGTTCAGCACAGATACGCAGTATTTT,CASNLQGFSTDTQYF
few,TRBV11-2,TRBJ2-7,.,TGTGCCAGCAGCTCCCCGGACGGATTGCACTACGAGCAGTACTTC,CASSSPDGLHYEQYF
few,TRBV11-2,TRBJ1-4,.,TGTGCCAGCAGCTTAGGGGTGACGGGACCAGTCTACGAAAAACTGTTTTTT,CASSLGVTGPVYEKLFF
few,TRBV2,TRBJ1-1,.,TGTGCCAGCAGTGAAGGTTCGACTTTCTTT,CASSEGSTFF
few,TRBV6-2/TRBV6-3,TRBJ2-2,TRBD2,TGTGCCAGCAGTTACCGGGGGGGCAACACCGGGGAGCTGTTTTTT,CASSYRGGNTGELFF
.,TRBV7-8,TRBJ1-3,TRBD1,TGTGCCAGCAGCCCTGGGACAGGGGGTGGAAACACCATATATTTT,CASSPGTGGGNTIYF
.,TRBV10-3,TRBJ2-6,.,TGTGCCATCTCCCCCTTCCGGGAAGAGGGGACAAACTCTGGGGCCAACGTCCTGACTTTC,CAISPFREEGTNSGANVLTF
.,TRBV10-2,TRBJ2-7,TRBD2,TGCGCCAGCATAGCGGGGGGGCTTGACGAGCAGTACTTC,CASIAGGLDEQYF
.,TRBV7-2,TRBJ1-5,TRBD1,TGTGCCAGCAGCGCGACAGGGATAAGCAATCAGCCCCAGCATTTT,CASSATGISNQPQHF
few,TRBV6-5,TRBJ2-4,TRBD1,TGTGCCAGCAGTTTAGGTGGTGGGACAGGGGGTAGGTGGGCCAAAAACATTCAGTACTTC,CASSLGGGTGGRWAKNIQYF
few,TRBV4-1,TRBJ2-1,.,TGCGCCAGCAGCCAAGTGGTTGATGAGCAGTTCTTC,CASSQVVDEQFF
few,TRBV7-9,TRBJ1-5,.,TGTGCCAGCAGCTCGACTGCCATTCAGCCCCAGCATTTT,CASSSTAIQPQHF
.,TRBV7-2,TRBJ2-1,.,TGTGCCAGCAGCTTAGAAACACACCCCAATGAGCAGTTCTTC,CASSLETHPNEQFF
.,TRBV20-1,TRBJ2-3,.,TGCAGTGCTACCGGAGGACTGGAGACTAGCACAGATACGCAGTATTTT,CSATGGLETSTDTQYF
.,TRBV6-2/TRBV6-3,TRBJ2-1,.,TGTGCCAGCAGCCATGGGACGGGCTCCTACAATGAGCAGTTCTTC,CASSHGTGSYNEQFF
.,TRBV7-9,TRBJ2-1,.,TGTGCCAGCACCTGGACGGACACCTACAATGAGCAGTTCTTC,CASTWTDTYNEQFF